The present T cell receptor beta chain was sequenced within a study of cytomegalovirus exposure and HLA in healthy donors. The overall study: Early released data had approximately 86 million unique TCRs, all coming from HLA-typed donors. Genetic ancestry analysis placed about 80% of the 400 or so donors that were genotyped in the Caucasian-associated cluster.

Of note for this clone: Its antigen is still unknown.

Study-level results: Most subjects' HLA-A and HLA-B alleles were reportedly predicted from TCR beta sequences. Previously analyzed data showed that most TCR beta V segments were productive at a frequency of about 90% or about 30%.

Both 60 Vbeta primers and 13 Jbeta primers went into the PCR. Clones were read by immunoSEQ multiplex PCR, and TCRdb kept only the in-frame ones, dropping some. The sample lists fewer than 200,000 clones, over 75% seen once, with around 0.21% in the top ten. The TCR originated in a girl less than two years old in good health and CMV-seronegative. Source material: PBMCs.

CDR3 protein: CASSKKTSSYNEQFF. The DNA of the CDR3 is TGTGCCAGCAGCAAAAAGACAAGCTCCTACAATGAGCAGTTCTTC. The chain uses TRBV5-4 and TRBJ2-1; no clear D gene. Germline assignment: CDR1 SGHNT and CDR2 YYREEE (reference sequence). The CDR3 spans 15 residues. Deletions cut 4 bases from V and 0 bases from J, with 11 bases between.